This is a list of T cell receptor beta chains from one sample in a study of T-cell memory formation after mild COVID-19. A single record per CDR3 protein comes from TCRdb applying MiXCR to the 5' RACE reads. The data contain fewer than 250,000 distinct CDR3 sequences, less than 20% of them singletons. The sequencing sample was made of PBMCs or a T cell subset sorted from them (not recorded which). These receptors all come from an adult woman who had mild COVID-19 (a few samples of this study predate the infection). Cell type and time point are not known. Both conserved end residues are part of each CDR3. The D gene is left open where the match is weak. Expanded clones get a size class; other rows say once, few or many, or leave the size out.

D: TRBD2
size: once
V: TRBV19
J: TRBJ2-3
CDR3: CASTILAGATDTQYF
DNA: TGTGCAAGTACCATACTGGCGGGAGCGACAGATACGCAGTATTTT

D: .
size: .
V: TRBV30
J: TRBJ1-2
CDR3: CAWKGLRGYTF
DNA: TGTGCCTGGAAGGGCTTGCGTGGCTACACCTTC

D: .
size: .
V: TRBV25-1
J: TRBJ1-2
CDR3: CASSVLGSNPYGYTF
DNA: TGTGCCAGCAGTGTCCTAGGCTCAAACCCCTATGGCTACACCTTC

D: .
size: many
V: TRBV12-3/TRBV12-4
J: TRBJ1-1
CDR3: CASSIGGASTEAFF
DNA: TGTGCCAGCAGTATAGGGGGGGCTAGCACTGAAGCTTTCTTT

D: .
size: few
V: TRBV29-1
J: TRBJ1-3
CDR3: CSVNRELSGNTIYF
DNA: TGCAGCGTAAACAGGGAACTCTCTGGAAACACCATATATTTT

D: .
size: .
V: TRBV3-1
J: TRBJ2-1
CDR3: CASSQEGNEQFF
DNA: TGTGCCAGCAGCCAAGAAGGGAATGAGCAGTTCTTC

D: .
size: few
V: TRBV24-1
J: TRBJ2-6
CDR3: CAITDPGANVLTF
DNA: TGTGCCATAACAGATCCTGGGGCCAACGTCCTGACTTTC

D: TRBD1
size: .
V: TRBV27
J: TRBJ2-7
CDR3: CASSFWTGAFEQYF
DNA: TGTGCCAGCAGTTTTTGGACAGGGGCGTTCGAGCAGTACTTC

D: .
size: .
V: TRBV11-2
J: TRBJ2-2
CDR3: CASSLGVETGELFF
DNA: TGTGCCAGCAGCTTAGGGGTGGAAACCGGGGAGCTGTTTTTT

D: .
size: .
V: TRBV13
J: TRBJ2-3
CDR3: CASSLRTGARTDTQYF
DNA: TGTGCCAGCAGCTTACGTACGGGAGCCCGCACAGATACGCAGTATTTT